What follows are 23 T cell receptor beta chains derived from one specimen sequenced in a study of beta chain features in type 1 diabetes. The sequenced template was cDNA made from the entire isolated RNA. Produced via immunoSEQ multiplex PCR; TCRdb's table is partial and in-frame only. The table records some 290,000 clones, approximately 24% of them present only once. For these receptors, no antigen is known. Study findings and constraints: A moderate, significant TCRB CDR3 shortening appeared in type 1 diabetes across four CD4+ subsets.

Sequences were obtained from naive CD4+ T cells from blood. The receptors derive from a woman aged 25 to 39 with type 1 diabetes.

This clone has only a few counts. Different DNA sequences within this sample yield the same CDR3. The CDR3 DNA follows: TGCGCCAGCAGCCAAGGGGGCAGGGGATACGAGCAGTACTTC. Translation gives CASSQGGRGYEQYF. The chain recombines TRBV4-1 with TRBJ2-7, with D possibly matching TRBD1 (6 bases). CDR1 and CDR2 (germline): MGHRA, YSYEKL. The CDR3 loop spans 14 amino acids. V was pared by 1 base and J by 4 bases, with 11 bases between.

This clone was observed a handful of times. The chain recombines TRBV23-1 with TRBJ1-3; 9 positions agree with TRBD1. TRBV23-1 is an ORF, and what it does is uncertain. Trimming removed 3 bases from V and 3 bases from J; junction bases left unmatched: 6. The CDR3 has 16 amino acids. The CDR3 DNA reads as TGCGCCAGCAGTCATAAACAGGGGGCCAGTGGAAACACCATATATTTT. Its translation: CASSHKQGASGNTIYF.

The rearrangement links TRBV4-1 to TRBJ2-3, with 9 bases that match TRBD2. The CDR3 is 18 residues long. Trimming took 2 bases from V and 1 from J; bases not matched to a gene: 10. The germline gives CDR1 MGHRA, CDR2 YSYEKL. Here the CDR3 reads CASSQSPGGGRGTDTQYF. The CDR3, as DNA: TGCGCCAGCAGCCAAAGTCCGGGGGGCGGGAGGGGCACAGATACGCAGTATTTT.

Here the CDR3 reads CASSTRTSGNSYEQYF. The DNA for the CDR3 is TGTGCCAGCAGCACCCGGACTAGCGGAAACTCCTACGAGCAGTACTTC. The rearrangement uses TRBV13 and TRBJ2-7, with 10 bases identical to TRBD2. This CDR3 contains 16 residues. Germline V gene data show CDR1 as PRHDT and CDR2 as FYEKMQ (reference sequence). V lost 5 bases and J lost 0; bases outside the gene matches: 7.

This clone was counted once. J is TRBJ2-5 and V is TRBV19; D perhaps matches TRBD1 (6 bases). Between the trimmed V and J ends, which lost 6 bases and 3 bases, there was a span of 11 bases. Germline lookup yields CDR1 LNHDA and CDR2 SQIVND (reference sequence). The CDR3 is 13 amino acids. The CDR3 loop is CASSTDREETQYF. CDR3 DNA: TGTGCCAGTAGCACGGACAGAGAAGAGACCCAGTACTTC.

V is TRBV7-2 and J is TRBJ2-7; tentative D call: TRBD2 (5 bases). This CDR3 has 13 residues. The germline V and J ends were trimmed by 1 base and 2 bases, with 6 bases remaining between them. Germline CDR1 is SGHTA and CDR2 is FQGNSA. The CDR3 sequence is CASSLERAYEQYF. The CDR3 nucleotides read TGTGCCAGCAGCTTAGAGAGGGCCTACGAGCAGTACTTC.

The rearrangement uses TRBV7-9 and TRBJ2-7, with TRBD1 identical over 7 bases. The CDR3 has 16 residues. Germline V gene lookup returns CDR1 SEHNR and CDR2 FQNEAQ (reference sequence). The J segment lost 7 bases and the V segment lost 4 bases, leaving 16 bases of the junction unmatched. CDR3 protein: CASSWNPGTASREQYF. The CDR3 DNA reads as TGTGCCAGCAGCTGGAACCCCGGGACAGCTTCTCGGGAGCAGTACTTC.

The chain uses TRBV18 and TRBJ1-3; D unclear. The CDR3 sequence is 14 residues long. Germline CDR1 is KGHSH and CDR2 is LQKENI. V lost 3 bases, J lost 4 bases, and 10 bases lay in between. CDR3 DNA sequence: TGTGCCAGCTCACCTCAGGAGGACGGAAACACCATATATTTT. It codes for CASSPQEDGNTIYF.

The gene calls are TRBV2 and TRBJ1-4; no reliable D call. Germline-derived CDR1 and CDR2 are SNHLY and FYNNEI. The CDR3 contains 12 residues. V shed 6 bases and J shed 6 bases, with 8 bases lying between them. The CDR3 protein is CASRISDEKLFF. Here the CDR3 DNA reads TGTGCCAGCAGGATATCGGATGAAAAACTGTTTTTT.

V and J are TRBV7-9 and TRBJ2-2, with D perhaps TRBD2 (5 bases). The V end was cut by 1 base, the J end by 11 bases, with 8 bases between. This CDR3 contains 12 residues. The germline V gene has CDR1 SEHNR and CDR2 FQNEAQ (reference sequence). The CDR3 nucleotides are TGTGCCAGCAGCTTAGAGGCGGGTGAGCTGTTTTTT. As protein: CASSLEAGELFF.

V and J are TRBV27 and TRBJ2-7, with D possibly being TRBD2 (6 bases). The V gene's germline CDR1 is MNHEY and CDR2 SMNVEV (reference sequence). CDR3 length: 14 residues. Between the trimmed V and J ends, which lost 2 bases and 4 bases, there was a span of 12 bases. The CDR3 sequence: CASSLDGSRYEQYF. The CDR3 DNA follows: TGTGCCAGCAGTTTAGACGGGAGTAGGTACGAGCAGTACTTC.

The chain combines TRBV30 with TRBJ1-3; D unresolved. The CDR3 is made up of 13 amino acids. CDR1 is GTSNPN, CDR2 SVGIG, per germline (reference sequence). The germline V and J ends were trimmed by 5 bases and 0 bases, with 8 bases remaining between them. The CDR3, as DNA: TGTGCCTGGTCAGGTACCTCTGGAAACACCATATATTTT. It translates to CAWSGTSGNTIYF.

This clone was observed a few times. The chain employs TRBV30 and TRBJ2-5, with no clear D. The V end lost 5 bases, the J end lost 1 base, and 11 bases lay between the germline ends. The CDR3 is 13 residues long. Germline CDR1 reads GTSNPN; CDR2 reads SVGIG (reference sequence). The CDR3 region is CAWVRSRQETQYF. The CDR3 DNA follows: TGTGCCTGGGTTCGGTCTCGCCAAGAGACCCAGTACTTC.

This clone has only a few counts. The CDR3 region has the DNA TGTGCCTGGAAAACGGGTGGATGGGAGACCCAGTACTTC. Residues: CAWKTGGWETQYF. The V and J genes are TRBV30 and TRBJ2-5, with unresolved D. V was trimmed by 4 bases and J by 5 bases, leaving 14 bases between them. Germline V gene sequence: CDR1 GTSNPN, CDR2 SVGIG (reference sequence). CDR3 length equals 13 residues.

This clone was found a few times. The chain carries TRBV11-2 and TRBJ2-1; TRBD2 matches 7 bases. Trimming at V came to 10 bases and at J to 8 bases, leaving 14 bases not matched to a gene. The CDR3 is made up of 14 amino acids. The germline CDR1 and CDR2 sequences are SGHAT and FQNNGV. In nucleotides, the CDR3 is TGTGCCACCTCCAGCGGGACCCCCCTCGATGAGCAGTTCTTC. The encoded protein is CATSSGTPLDEQFF.

This clone has more than one count but fewer than ten. The J gene is TRBJ2-1, the V gene TRBV30, with 10 bases aligning to TRBD2. The CDR3 spans 16 residues. The germline gives CDR1 GTSNPN, CDR2 SVGIG (reference sequence). V shed 4 bases and J 7 bases; nucleotides not matched to a gene: 13. CDR3 protein: CAWTWTASGRGNEQFF. CDR3 nucleotide sequence: TGTGCCTGGACCTGGACGGCTAGCGGGAGAGGAAATGAGCAGTTCTTC.

This clone was seen only a few times. The CDR3: CASSPNWTGVAGYTF. Here the CDR3 DNA reads TGTGCCAGCAGTCCGAATTGGACAGGGGTGGCTGGCTACACCTTC. The chain has TRBV27 and TRBJ1-2; 9 bases are a match to TRBD1. The junction had 11 bases not matched to a gene; V was cut back by 5 bases and J by 7 bases. CDR3 size: 15 residues. The germline V gene encodes CDR1 MNHEY and CDR2 SMNVEV (reference sequence).

CDR3 region: CSVAGKMNTEAFF. As DNA, the CDR3 is TGCAGCGTGGCGGGGAAAATGAACACTGAAGCTTTCTTT. The chain links TRBV29-1 to TRBJ1-1, with no clear D. CDR1 SQVTM and CDR2 ANQGSEA come from the germline V gene. The CDR3 runs 13 residues. Trimming pared 6 bases from V and 0 bases from J, leaving 11 bases between.

This clone was detected only a few times. The genes are TRBV7-9 and TRBJ2-7; maybe TRBD2 (6 bases). V was trimmed by 5 bases and J by 6 bases, leaving 14 bases between them. The CDR3 has 13 residues. The germline CDR1 and CDR2 sequences are SEHNR and FQNEAQ (reference sequence). The CDR3 DNA follows: TGTGCCAGCAGCCCGTTGGGGGACTTCGAGCAGTACTTC. Amino acid sequence: CASSPLGDFEQYF.

This clone has only a few counts. This chain links TRBV5-1 with TRBJ1-1; possible D gene TRBD1, 6 bases. The germline V and J ends were trimmed by 4 bases and 4 bases, with 14 bases remaining between them. Looked up from germline, CDR1 is SGHRS and CDR2 is YFSETQ. There are 14 residues in the CDR3. The CDR3 loop is CASSPSQGTTEAFF. DNA for the CDR3: TGCGCCAGCAGCCCCTCTCAGGGGACCACTGAAGCTTTCTTT.

The table lists this clone with a count of one. V and J are TRBV30 and TRBJ1-3; no definite D call. The CDR3 runs to 14 residues. V was pared by 0 bases and J by 2 bases, with 8 bases between. The V gene's germline CDR1 is GTSNPN and CDR2 SVGIG (reference sequence). The CDR3 loop is CAWSVRGPGNTIYF. The CDR3 nucleotides read TGTGCCTGGAGTGTACGGGGTCCTGGAAACACCATATATTTT.

The V and J genes are TRBV7-2 and TRBJ2-1, with TRBD2 matching over 8 bases. From germline, CDR1 is SGHTA and CDR2 FQGNSA. V lost 4 bases, J lost 10 bases, and 3 bases stayed unmatched. The CDR3 runs 12 residues. This CDR3 reads CASSSQREEQFF. The CDR3 nucleotides read TGTGCCAGCAGCTCTCAGCGGGAGGAGCAGTTCTTC.

The chain combines TRBV30 with TRBJ2-1; TRBD2 might be the D (6 bases). The CDR3 has 12 amino acids. The germline V gene has CDR1 GTSNPN and CDR2 SVGIG (reference sequence). The CDR3 nucleotides are TGTGCTCGGGCGGAGGGGATAAATGAGCAGTTCTTC. Its protein product is CARAEGINEQFF.